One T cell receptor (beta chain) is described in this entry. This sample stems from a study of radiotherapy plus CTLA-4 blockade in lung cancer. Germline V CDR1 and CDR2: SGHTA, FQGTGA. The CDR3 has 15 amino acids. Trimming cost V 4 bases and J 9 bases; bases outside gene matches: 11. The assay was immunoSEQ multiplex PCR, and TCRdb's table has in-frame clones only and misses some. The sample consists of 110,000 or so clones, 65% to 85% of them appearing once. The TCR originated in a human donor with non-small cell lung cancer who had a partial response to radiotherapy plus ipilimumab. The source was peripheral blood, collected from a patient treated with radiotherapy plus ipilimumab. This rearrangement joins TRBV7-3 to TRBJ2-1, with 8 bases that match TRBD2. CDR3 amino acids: CASSSTQGLGSEQFF. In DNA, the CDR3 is TGTGCCAGCAGCTCCACACAGGGACTAGGTAGTGAGCAGTTCTTC. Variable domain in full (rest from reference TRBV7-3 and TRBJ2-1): GAGVSQTPSNKVTEKGKYVELRCDPISGHTALYWYRQSLGQGPEFLIYFQGTGAADDSGLPNDRFFAVRPEGSVSTLKIQRTERGDSAVYLCASSSTQGLGSEQFFGPGTRLTVL.